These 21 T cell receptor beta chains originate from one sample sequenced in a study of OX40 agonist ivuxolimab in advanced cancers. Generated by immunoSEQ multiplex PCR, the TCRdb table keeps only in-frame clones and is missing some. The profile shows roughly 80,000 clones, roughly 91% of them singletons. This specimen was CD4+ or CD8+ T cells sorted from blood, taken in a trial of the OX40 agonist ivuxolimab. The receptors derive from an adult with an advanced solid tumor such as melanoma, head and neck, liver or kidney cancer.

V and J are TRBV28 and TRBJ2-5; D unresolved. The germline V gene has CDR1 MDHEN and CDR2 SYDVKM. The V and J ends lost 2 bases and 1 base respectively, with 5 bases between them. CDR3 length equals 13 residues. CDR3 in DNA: TGTGCCAGCAGTTTACCGGGCCAAGAGACCCAGTACTTC. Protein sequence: CASSLPGQETQYF.

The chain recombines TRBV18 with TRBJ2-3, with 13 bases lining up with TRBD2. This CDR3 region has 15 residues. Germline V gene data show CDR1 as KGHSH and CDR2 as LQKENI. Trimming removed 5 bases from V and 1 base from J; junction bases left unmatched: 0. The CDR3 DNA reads TGTGCCAGCTCAGGACTAGCGGGGGGCACAGATACGCAGTATTTT. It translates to CASSGLAGGTDTQYF.

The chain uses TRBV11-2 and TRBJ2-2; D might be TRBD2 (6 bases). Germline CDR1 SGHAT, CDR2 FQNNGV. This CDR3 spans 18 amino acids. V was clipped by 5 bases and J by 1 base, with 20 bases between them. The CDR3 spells CASSTSGRGILNTGELFF. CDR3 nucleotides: TGTGCCAGCAGCACCTCGGGACGGGGGATATTGAACACCGGGGAGCTGTTTTTT.

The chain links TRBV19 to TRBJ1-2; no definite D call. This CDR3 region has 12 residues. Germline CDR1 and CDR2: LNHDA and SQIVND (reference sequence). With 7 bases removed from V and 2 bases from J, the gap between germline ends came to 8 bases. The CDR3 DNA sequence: TGTGCCAGTAAGGGTGCAAACTATGGCTACACCTTC. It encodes CASKGANYGYTF.

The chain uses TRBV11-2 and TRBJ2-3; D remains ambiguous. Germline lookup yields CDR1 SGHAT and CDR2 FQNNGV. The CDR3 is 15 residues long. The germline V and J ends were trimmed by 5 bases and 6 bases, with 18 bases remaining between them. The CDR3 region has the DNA TGTGCCAGCAGCCGAGACCCGGCTGCCGGGGATACGCAGTATTTT. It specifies CASSRDPAAGDTQYF.

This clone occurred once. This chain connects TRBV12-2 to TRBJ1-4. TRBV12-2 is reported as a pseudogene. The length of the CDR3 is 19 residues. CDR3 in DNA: TGTGCAAGTCGCTTAGGGAAGGTAAGGTCTGACGGAACTAATGAAAAACTGTTTTTT. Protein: CASRLGKVRSDGTNEKLFF.

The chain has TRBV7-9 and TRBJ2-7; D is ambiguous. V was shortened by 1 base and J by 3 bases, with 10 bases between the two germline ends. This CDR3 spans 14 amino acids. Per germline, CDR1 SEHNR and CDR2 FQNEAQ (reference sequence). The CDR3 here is CASSLVGVLYEQYF. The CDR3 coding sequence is TGTGCCAGCAGCTTAGTTGGGGTACTCTACGAGCAGTACTTC.

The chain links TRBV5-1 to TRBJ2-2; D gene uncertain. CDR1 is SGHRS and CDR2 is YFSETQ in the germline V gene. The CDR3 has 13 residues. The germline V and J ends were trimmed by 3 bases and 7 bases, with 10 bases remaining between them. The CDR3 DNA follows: TGCGCCAGCAGCTCGAACTACGACGGGGAGCTGTTTTTT. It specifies CASSSNYDGELFF.

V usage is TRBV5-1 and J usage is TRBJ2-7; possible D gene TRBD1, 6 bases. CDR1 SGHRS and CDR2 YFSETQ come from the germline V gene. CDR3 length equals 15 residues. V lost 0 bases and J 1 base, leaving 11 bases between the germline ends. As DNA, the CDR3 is TGCGCCAGCAGCTTGGGCCTACAGGGATCCTACGAGCAGTACTTC. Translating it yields CASSLGLQGSYEQYF.

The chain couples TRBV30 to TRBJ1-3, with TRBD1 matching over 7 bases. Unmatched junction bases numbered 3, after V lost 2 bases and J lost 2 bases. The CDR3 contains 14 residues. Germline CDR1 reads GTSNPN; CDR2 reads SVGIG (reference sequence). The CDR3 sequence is CAWSPDRAGNTIYF. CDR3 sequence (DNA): TGTGCCTGGAGTCCCGACAGGGCTGGAAACACCATATATTTT.

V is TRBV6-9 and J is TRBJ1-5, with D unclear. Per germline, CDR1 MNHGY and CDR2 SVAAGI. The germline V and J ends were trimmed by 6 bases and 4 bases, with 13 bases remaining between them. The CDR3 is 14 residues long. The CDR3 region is CASSYGRGNQPQHF. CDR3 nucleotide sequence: TGTGCCAGCAGCTACGGACGGGGAAATCAGCCCCAGCATTTT.

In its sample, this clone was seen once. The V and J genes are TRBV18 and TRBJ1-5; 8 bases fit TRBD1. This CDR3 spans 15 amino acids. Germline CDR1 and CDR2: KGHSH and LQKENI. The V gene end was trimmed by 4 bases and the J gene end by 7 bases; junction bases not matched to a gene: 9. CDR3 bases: TGTGCCAGCTCACAACAGACAGGGGCAGAACAGCCCCAGCATTTT. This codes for CASSQQTGAEQPQHF.

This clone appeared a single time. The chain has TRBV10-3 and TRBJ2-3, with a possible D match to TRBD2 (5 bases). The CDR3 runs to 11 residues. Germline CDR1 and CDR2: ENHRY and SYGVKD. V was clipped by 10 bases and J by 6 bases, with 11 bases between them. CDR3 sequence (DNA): TGTGCCACCAGGACGGGGGATACGCAGTATTTT. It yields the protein CATRTGDTQYF.

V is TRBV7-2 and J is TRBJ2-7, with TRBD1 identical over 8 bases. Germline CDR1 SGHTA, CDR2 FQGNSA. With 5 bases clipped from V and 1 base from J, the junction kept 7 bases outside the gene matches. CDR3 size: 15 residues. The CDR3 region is CASSQDRGESYEQYF. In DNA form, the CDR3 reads TGTGCCAGCAGCCAAGACAGGGGCGAATCCTACGAGCAGTACTTC.

Here the CDR3 reads CASSASSGGYEQYF. In nucleotides, the CDR3 is TGTGCCAGTAGTGCCTCTAGCGGGGGGTACGAGCAGTACTTC. The V gene is TRBV19, the J gene TRBJ2-7; 11 positions agree with TRBD2. The V gene end was trimmed by 5 bases and the J gene end by 4 bases; junction bases not matched to a gene: 4. The CDR3 is made up of 14 amino acids. Germline-derived CDR1 and CDR2 are LNHDA and SQIVND (reference sequence).

CDR3 nucleotides: TGCGCCAGCAGCCAAGAAGCGGCAGACTACGAGCAGTACTTC. It codes for CASSQEAADYEQYF. The V and J genes are TRBV4-3 and TRBJ2-7; D may be TRBD2 (5 bases). This CDR3 region has 14 residues. Germline CDR1 reads LGHNA; CDR2 reads YSLEER. V was clipped by 0 bases and J by 3 bases, with 9 bases between them.

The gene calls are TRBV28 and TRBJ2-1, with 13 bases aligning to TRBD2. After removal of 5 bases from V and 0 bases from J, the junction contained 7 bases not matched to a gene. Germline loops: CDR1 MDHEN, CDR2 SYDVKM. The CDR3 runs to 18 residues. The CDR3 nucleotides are TGTGCCAGCAGTCGACTAGCGGGGGGAAGGAGCTCCTACAATGAGCAGTTCTTC. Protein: CASSRLAGGRSSYNEQFF.

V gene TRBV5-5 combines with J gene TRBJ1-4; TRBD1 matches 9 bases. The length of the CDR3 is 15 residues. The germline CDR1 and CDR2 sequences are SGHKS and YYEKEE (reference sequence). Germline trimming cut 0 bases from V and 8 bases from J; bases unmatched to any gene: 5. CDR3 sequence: CASSLGQGGREKLFF. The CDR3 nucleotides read TGTGCCAGCAGCTTGGGACAGGGGGGGAGAGAAAAACTGTTTTTT.

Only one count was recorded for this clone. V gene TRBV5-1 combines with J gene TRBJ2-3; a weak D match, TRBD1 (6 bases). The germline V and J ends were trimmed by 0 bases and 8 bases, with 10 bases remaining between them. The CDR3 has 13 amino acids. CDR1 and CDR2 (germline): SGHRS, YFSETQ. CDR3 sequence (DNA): TGCGCCAGCAGCTTGGTCCAGGGGAGTACGCAGTATTTT. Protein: CASSLVQGSTQYF. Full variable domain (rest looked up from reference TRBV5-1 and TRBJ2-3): KAGVTQTPRYLIKTRGQQVTLSCSPISGHRSVSWYQQTPGQGLQFLFEYFSETQRNKGNFPGRFSGRQFSNSRSEMNVSTLELGDSALYLCASSLVQGSTQYFGPGTRLTVL.

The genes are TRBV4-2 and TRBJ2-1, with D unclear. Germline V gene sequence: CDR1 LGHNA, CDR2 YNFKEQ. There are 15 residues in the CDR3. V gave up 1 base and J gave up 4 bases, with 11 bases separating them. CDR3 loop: CASSQGIAVYNEQFF. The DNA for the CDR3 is TGTGCCAGCAGCCAAGGAATTGCGGTGTACAATGAGCAGTTCTTC.

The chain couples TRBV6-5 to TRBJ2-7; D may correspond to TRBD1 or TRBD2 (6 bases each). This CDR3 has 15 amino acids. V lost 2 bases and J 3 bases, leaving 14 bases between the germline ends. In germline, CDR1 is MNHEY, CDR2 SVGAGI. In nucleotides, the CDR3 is TGTGCCAGCAGTTACGCGGGACAAAGTAGCTACGAGCAGTACTTC. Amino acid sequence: CASSYAGQSSYEQYF.